The 20 T cell receptor beta chains in this list originate from one sample, sequenced in a study of blood T cell repertoires in COVID-19. TCRdb keeps only in-frame clones here, not all; method: immunoSEQ multiplex PCR. Of about 200,000 clones listed, 70% to 90% are singletons. The material sequenced was peripheral blood. These receptors all stem from a middle-aged man with acute or convalescent COVID-19.

This rearrangement joins TRBV29-1 to TRBJ2-2, with D perhaps matching TRBD1 (5 bases). Germline CDR1 reads SQVTM; CDR2 reads ANQGSEA. V lost 1 base and J 4 bases, leaving 7 bases between the germline ends. The CDR3 covers 13 residues. CDR3 nucleotides: TGCAGCGTTGAAGTGGGGCCCACCGGGGAGCTGTTTTTT. Amino acids: CSVEVGPTGELFF.

The chain has TRBV6-5 and TRBJ1-1; 7 bases are shared with TRBD1. The CDR3 loop spans 14 amino acids. Trimming at V came to 8 bases and at J to 0 bases, leaving 6 bases not matched to a gene. The germline V gene encodes CDR1 MNHEY and CDR2 SVGAGI. CDR3: CASAPQGLNTEAFF. The CDR3 region has the DNA TGTGCCAGCGCCCCACAGGGGCTGAACACTGAAGCTTTCTTT.

The DNA of the CDR3 is TGTGCCAGCAGCTTGTCCCGTAGGGCAGGGGGCCTCATAGGTGGCTACACCTTC. It codes for CASSLSRRAGGLIGGYTF. This chain joins TRBV5-6 and TRBJ1-2; 8 nucleotides match TRBD1. Germline V gene lookup returns CDR1 SGHDT and CDR2 YYEEEE. With 1 base clipped from V and 7 bases from J, the junction kept 18 bases outside the gene matches. The CDR3 sequence is 18 residues long.

This clone was seen once. J is TRBJ2-3 and V is TRBV29-1; 7 nucleotides line up with TRBD1. CDR1 is SQVTM and CDR2 is ANQGSEA in the germline V gene. V was clipped by 3 bases and J by 7 bases; unmatched bases: 7. The CDR3 totals 13 residues. The CDR3 DNA follows: TGCAGCGTTGATCTGACAGGGACATATACGCAGTATTTT. This gives the protein CSVDLTGTYTQYF.

This chain connects TRBV10-2 to TRBJ1-2, with 7 nucleotides matching TRBD1. Germline V gives CDR1 WSHSY, CDR2 SAAADI. The CDR3 covers 15 residues. V lost 0 bases, J lost 4 bases, and 5 bases stayed unmatched. The CDR3 DNA follows: TGCGCCAGCAGTGAGTCGATCGCAGGGGGCTATGGCTACACCTTC. Protein product: CASSESIAGGYGYTF.

This clone was seen only a few times. This sequence joins TRBV18 and TRBJ2-7; no definite D call. Trimming pared 0 bases from V and 2 bases from J, leaving 11 bases between. Germline loops: CDR1 KGHSH, CDR2 LQKENI. The CDR3 contains 15 residues. CDR3 DNA: TGTGCCAGCTCACCACCGAGCAGGTTGACCTACGAGCAGTACTTC. This gives the protein CASSPPSRLTYEQYF.

V is TRBV2 and J is TRBJ1-5; the D gene is possibly TRBD1 (5 bases). Trimming pared 4 bases from V and 5 bases from J, leaving 9 bases between. This CDR3 is built from 13 residues. CDR1 is SNHLY and CDR2 is FYNNEI in the germline V gene. The CDR3 nucleotides are TGTGCCAGCAGTGTCCAGGGTCATCAGCCCCAGCATTTT. Its protein product is CASSVQGHQPQHF. The complete variable domain, with remaining parts taken from reference TRBV2 and TRBJ1-5, reads EPEVTQTPSHQVTQMGQEVILRCVPISNHLYFYWYRQILGQKVEFLVSFYNNEISEKSEIFDDQFSVERPDGSNFTLKIRSTKLEDSAMYFCASSVQGHQPQHFGDGTRLSIL.

V and J are TRBV6-5 and TRBJ2-5; D not resolved. Per germline, CDR1 MNHEY and CDR2 SVGAGI. V was clipped by 5 bases and J by 1 base, with 5 bases between them. The CDR3 is 12 amino acids. CDR3 residues: CASSPLQETQYF. For the CDR3, the DNA is TGTGCCAGCAGTCCCCTCCAAGAGACCCAGTACTTC.

The DNA of the CDR3 is TGTGCCAGCAGTGAGGGACAGAACTATCAGCCCCAGCATTTT. Encoded protein: CASSEGQNYQPQHF. The chain is built from TRBV2 and TRBJ1-5, with 7 bases matching TRBD1. The CDR3 totals 14 residues. Germline V lookup: CDR1 SNHLY, CDR2 FYNNEI. The trim removed 3 bases at V and 5 bases at J, leaving 4 bases unmatched.

The chain combines TRBV13 with TRBJ2-7; 7 positions match TRBD1. From germline, CDR1 is PRHDT and CDR2 FYEKMQ (reference sequence). V lost 0 bases and J lost 3; bases outside the gene matches: 11. CDR3 length: 17 residues. The CDR3 spells CASSLGQNPGTDYEQYF. CDR3 coding DNA: TGTGCCAGCAGCTTAGGGCAGAATCCCGGGACAGACTACGAGCAGTACTTC. Full variable domain (missing parts from reference TRBV13 and TRBJ2-7): AAGVIQSPRHLIKEKRETATLKCYPIPRHDTVYWYQQGPGQDPQFLISFYEKMQSDKGSIPDRFSAQQFSDYHSELNMSSLELGDSALYFCASSLGQNPGTDYEQYFGPGTRLTVT.

The chain carries TRBV7-2 and TRBJ2-7, with D unresolved. The CDR3 is 13 residues long. CDR1 SGHTA and CDR2 FQGNSA come from the germline V gene. Trimming took off 1 base at V and 5 bases at J, with 9 bases between the two ends. Written as DNA, the CDR3 is TGTGCCAGCAGCTTAGGGCCCCCAGACGAGCAGTACTTC. Encoded protein: CASSLGPPDEQYF.

The chain uses TRBV5-1 and TRBJ2-7; TRBD1 might be the D (5 bases). V gave up 0 bases and J gave up 6 bases, with 13 bases separating them. Germline V CDR1 and CDR2: SGHRS, YFSETQ. The CDR3 totals 14 residues. This chain's CDR3 is CASSLGQLGVEQYF. In DNA, the CDR3 is TGCGCCAGCAGCTTGGGACAGCTAGGAGTCGAGCAGTACTTC.

The chain joins TRBV10-3 to TRBJ1-3; 7 bases map to TRBD1. CDR3 length equals 15 residues. Germline V CDR1 and CDR2: ENHRY, SYGVKD. The V and J ends lost 4 bases and 4 bases, in that order; junction bases with no gene match: 7. The CDR3 sequence: CAISGDRVGGNTIYF. The CDR3 region has the DNA TGTGCCATCAGTGGTGACAGGGTCGGCGGAAACACCATATATTTT.

The chain has TRBV11-2 and TRBJ1-1; 9 nucleotides align to TRBD1. V trimming: 5 bases; J trimming: 5 bases; junction bases outside the gene matches: 9. The germline gives CDR1 SGHAT, CDR2 FQNNGV. CDR3 length equals 15 residues. The CDR3 protein is CASSRLGTGRTEAFF. The CDR3 DNA sequence: TGTGCCAGCAGCCGCCTAGGGACAGGGAGGACTGAAGCTTTCTTT.

CDR3 amino acids: CASTSSSTGTGVGYTF. CDR3 DNA: TGTGCCAGCACCAGCTCATCGACCGGGACAGGGGTTGGCTACACCTTC. The J gene is TRBJ1-2, the V gene TRBV7-9, with 10 bases identical to TRBD1. The germline CDR1 and CDR2 sequences are SEHNR and FQNEAQ (reference sequence). V lost 7 bases and J lost 7; bases outside the gene matches: 15. The CDR3 loop spans 16 amino acids.

The sample holds one count of this clone. V gene TRBV11-2 combines with J gene TRBJ2-1, with D possibly matching TRBD1 (5 bases). CDR1 and CDR2 (germline): SGHAT, FQNNGV. CDR3 size: 13 residues. V was cut by 3 bases and J by 4 bases, with 7 bases left in between. The CDR3 bases are TGTGCCAGCAGCTTTACAGGATACAATGAGCAGTTCTTC. It translates to CASSFTGYNEQFF.

In DNA, the CDR3 is TGTGCCAGCAAGGGAGTACCTTTGAATTCACCCCTCCACTTT. Translation: CASKGVPLNSPLHF. This chain connects TRBV9 to TRBJ1-6; D remains ambiguous. V lost 6 bases to trimming and J lost 7 bases, with 14 bases between them. Per the germline V gene, CDR1 is SGDLS and CDR2 is YYNGEE. This CDR3 has 14 amino acids.

V usage is TRBV7-8 and J usage is TRBJ1-6, with 7 positions matching TRBD1. The CDR3 covers 13 residues. CDR1 is SGHVS and CDR2 is FQNEAQ in the germline V gene. V was pared by 3 bases and J by 8 bases, with 1 base of the junction left unmatched. The CDR3 is CASSFQGDSPLHF. For the CDR3, the DNA is TGTGCCAGCAGCTTTCAGGGGGATTCACCCCTCCACTTT.

This clone was picked up one time. V and J are TRBV18 and TRBJ2-3; D gene unclear. Trimming took 0 bases from V and 0 from J, leaving 7 bases between them. Germline loops: CDR1 KGHSH, CDR2 LQKENI. The CDR3 covers 15 residues. The CDR3 is CASSPPSGSTDTQYF. The CDR3 DNA reads as TGTGCCAGCTCACCACCGTCGGGTAGCACAGATACGCAGTATTTT.

V gene TRBV27 combines with J gene TRBJ1-2; D not certain. V was cut by 1 base and J by 4 bases, with 4 bases left in between. CDR3 length: 12 residues. Per germline, CDR1 MNHEY and CDR2 SMNVEV (reference sequence). The CDR3 loop reads CASSLYGYGYTF. In DNA, the CDR3 is TGTGCCAGCAGTTTATACGGCTATGGCTACACCTTC.